Presented here are 20 T cell receptor beta chains from one specimen sequenced in a study of T cell responses to AZD1222 COVID-19 vaccine. TCRdb keeps only in-frame clones here, not all; method: immunoSEQ multiplex PCR. Among roughly 150,000 clones, 88% were seen once, and the ten largest hold under 2.5%. The specimen comprised peripheral blood, sampled on day 0 of AZD1222 vaccination. The receptors originated from an adult in good health.

The table lists this clone with a count of one. The V and J genes are TRBV3-1 (or the pseudogene TRBV3-2) and TRBJ2-5; 9 bases agree with TRBD1. This CDR3 has 14 amino acids. The germline V gene has CDR1 LGHDT and CDR2 YNNKEL (reference sequence). V shed 4 bases and J 4 bases; nucleotides not matched to a gene: 4. The CDR3 sequence: CASSRPTGGETQYF. CDR3 nucleotides: TGTGCCAGCAGCCGCCCGACAGGGGGAGAGACCCAGTACTTC.

V usage is TRBV6-5 and J usage is TRBJ1-2; a possible D gene is TRBD1 (5 bases). CDR1 is MNHEY and CDR2 is SVGAGI in the germline V gene. The CDR3 runs to 14 residues. V was pared by 0 bases and J by 8 bases, with 13 bases between. The CDR3 loop is CASSYSNKGEGYTF. CDR3 coding DNA: TGTGCCAGCAGTTACTCGAACAAAGGGGAAGGCTACACCTTC.

This clone was counted once. J is TRBJ2-3 and V is TRBV28; 16 bases are a match to TRBD2. CDR1 and CDR2 from the germline V gene are MDHEN and SYDVKM. CDR3 size: 17 residues. Germline trimming cut 4 bases from V and 2 bases from J; bases unmatched to any gene: 3. The CDR3 loop reads CASSSGLAGGYTDTQYF. The CDR3 nucleotides read TGTGCCAGCAGTTCGGGACTAGCGGGAGGGTACACAGATACGCAGTATTTT.

This clone was observed a handful of times. The chain has TRBV5-4 and TRBJ1-2, with TRBD1 as a possible D gene (5 bases). This CDR3 region has 14 residues. CDR1 and CDR2 from the germline V gene are SGHNT and YYREEE (reference sequence). V was trimmed by 1 base and J by 4 bases, leaving 11 bases between them. The CDR3, as DNA: TGTGCCAGCAGCTTGCCAGGGTGGTCCTATGGCTACACCTTC. Its protein product is CASSLPGWSYGYTF.

The gene calls are TRBV5-4 and TRBJ1-1; perhaps TRBD1 as D (5 bases). The germline CDR1 and CDR2 sequences are SGHNT and YYREEE (reference sequence). There are 13 residues in the CDR3. The V end was cut by 5 bases, the J end by 12 bases, with 20 bases between. The CDR3 protein is CASSPGWDPRTFF. As DNA, the CDR3 is TGTGCCAGCAGTCCGGGGTGGGACCCTAGAACTTTCTTT.

The J gene is TRBJ2-7, the V gene TRBV6-2 or TRBV6-3; unclear D gene. Germline-derived CDR1 and CDR2 are MNHEY and SVGEGT. The CDR3 is 14 amino acids. V was pared by 5 bases and J by 6 bases, with 17 bases between. In DNA, the CDR3 is TGTGCCAGCAGTATCCCCGATTTCACGTTCGAGCAGTACTTC. Protein sequence: CASSIPDFTFEQYF.

This clone was observed a few times. This sequence joins TRBV28 and TRBJ1-2, with D possibly matching TRBD1 (5 bases). Germline CDR1 reads MDHEN; CDR2 reads SYDVKM. The CDR3 is 14 residues long. V dropped 8 bases and J dropped 4 bases, with 17 bases sitting between them. The CDR3 DNA reads TGTGCCAGCTCGGGGCGATTCTTGGGCTATGGCTACACCTTC. Translating it yields CASSGRFLGYGYTF.

V gene TRBV2 combines with J gene TRBJ1-1, with a weak D call TRBD1 (6 bases). Germline V gene data show CDR1 as SNHLY and CDR2 as FYNNEI. The CDR3 runs 15 residues. Trimming left V 8 bases short and J 5 bases short, with 21 bases between. CDR3 sequence: CASFRNRDGTTEAFF. The CDR3 DNA follows: TGTGCCAGCTTCAGGAATAGAGACGGGACAACTGAAGCTTTCTTT.

The V gene is TRBV10-1, the J gene TRBJ1-6; D is unresolved. This CDR3 spans 15 amino acids. Deletions cut 6 bases from V and 5 bases from J, with 14 bases between. Per germline, CDR1 WNHNN and CDR2 SYGVQD (reference sequence). The CDR3 region has the DNA TGCGCCAGCAGGGTCCGGGCCCAGGATAATTCACCCCTCCACTTT. Its protein is CASRVRAQDNSPLHF.

This clone was recorded a few times. The V gene is TRBV7-9, the J gene TRBJ2-7; 8 bases line up with TRBD1. The CDR3 is 14 residues long. Germline loops: CDR1 SEHNR, CDR2 FQNEAQ (reference sequence). After removal of 5 bases from V and 2 bases from J, the junction contained 5 bases not matched to a gene. This CDR3 reads CASSLDRVPYEQYF. CDR3 bases: TGTGCCAGCAGCCTGGACAGGGTCCCCTACGAGCAGTACTTC.

The chain combines TRBV9 with TRBJ2-1; no clear D. V lost 0 bases to trimming and J lost 9 bases, with 10 bases between them. The germline V gene encodes CDR1 SGDLS and CDR2 YYNGEE. CDR3 length: 13 residues. This CDR3 is CASSVVGPGEQFF. Written as DNA, the CDR3 is TGTGCCAGCAGCGTAGTAGGCCCCGGTGAGCAGTTCTTC.

The chain is built from TRBV27 and TRBJ1-1, with 8 bases identical to TRBD1. The ends lost 3 bases at V and 1 base at J; junction bases unmatched: 1. The CDR3 has 14 amino acids. The germline CDR1 and CDR2 sequences are MNHEY and SMNVEV (reference sequence). In DNA, the CDR3 is TGTGCCAGCAGTTTTGACAGGGGGAACACTGAAGCTTTCTTT. It encodes CASSFDRGNTEAFF.

The table lists this clone with a few counts. The chain is built from TRBV27 and TRBJ1-5; possibly TRBD1 for D (5 bases). Deletions cut 0 bases from V and 5 bases from J, with 14 bases between. Germline values: CDR1 MNHEY, CDR2 SMNVEV (reference sequence). The CDR3 runs 16 residues. CDR3 bases: TGTGCCAGCAGTTTATCTTCCCCACGGGGGGATCAGCCCCAGCATTTT. Amino acids: CASSLSSPRGDQPQHF.

The chain links TRBV29-1 to TRBJ1-5, with TRBD1 matching over 9 bases. Looked up from germline, CDR1 is SQVTM and CDR2 is ANQGSEA. J was trimmed by 7 bases and V by 7 bases; bases with no gene match: 8. CDR3 length: 13 residues. CDR3 sequence reads: CSARTGARQPQHF. In nucleotides, the CDR3 is TGCAGCGCCAGGACAGGGGCACGACAGCCCCAGCATTTT.

The chain uses TRBV5-1 and TRBJ2-5; 9 nucleotides align to TRBD2. The CDR3 is 14 residues long. The trim removed 3 bases at V and 5 bases at J, leaving 5 bases unmatched. Germline CDR1 is SGHRS and CDR2 is YFSETQ. CDR3 sequence reads: CASSSGLAKETQYF. The CDR3 region has the DNA TGCGCCAGCAGCTCCGGACTAGCGAAGGAGACCCAGTACTTC.

The chain uses TRBV25-1 and TRBJ2-4, with a weak D call TRBD1 (6 bases). This CDR3 region has 12 residues. The V end was cut by 4 bases, the J end by 7 bases, with 8 bases between. The germline V gene encodes CDR1 MGHDK and CDR2 SYGVNS. The CDR3: CASSVTGNIQYF. CDR3 nucleotides: TGTGCCAGCAGTGTAACAGGGAACATTCAGTACTTC.

The chain links TRBV19 to TRBJ1-1; no clear D. Trimming cost V 3 bases and J 3 bases, with 14 bases left between them. The germline CDR1 and CDR2 sequences are LNHDA and SQIVND (reference sequence). The CDR3 contains 15 residues. The CDR3 loop reads CASSIAPDGYTEAFF. The CDR3 region has the DNA TGTGCCAGTAGTATCGCCCCAGACGGCTACACTGAAGCTTTCTTT. Full variable domain (outside the CDR3, taken from reference TRBV19 and TRBJ1-1): DGGITQSPKYLFRKEGQNVTLSCEQNLNHDAMYWYRQDPGQGLRLIYYSQIVNDFQKGDIAEGYSVSREKKESFPLTVTSAQKNPTAFYLCASSIAPDGYTEAFFGQGTRLTVV.

This chain connects TRBV18 to TRBJ1-1; D is ambiguous. The CDR3 runs 12 residues. Between the trimmed V and J ends, which lost 2 bases and 4 bases, there was a span of 5 bases. In germline, CDR1 is KGHSH, CDR2 LQKENI. The CDR3 DNA follows: TGTGCCAGCTCACCAACAGTCACTGAAGCTTTCTTT. Its protein product is CASSPTVTEAFF.

The CDR3 sequence: CASSPGPTQYF. DNA for the CDR3: TGTGCCAGCAGCCCCGGGCCCACCCAGTACTTC. This chain links TRBV14 with TRBJ2-5; D unclear. This CDR3 is 11 amino acids long. The germline CDR1 and CDR2 sequences are SGHDN and FVKESK. V was cut by 4 bases and J by 8 bases, with 8 bases left in between.

The V gene is TRBV6-5, the J gene TRBJ2-7, with 10 bases fitting TRBD1. Losses at the gene ends were 5 bases for V and 5 bases for J; bases not matched to a gene: 6. The CDR3 runs to 14 residues. Germline CDR1 and CDR2: MNHEY and SVGAGI. CDR3 sequence reads: CASSLGQGMNEQYF. Here the CDR3 DNA reads TGTGCCAGCAGTCTGGGACAGGGGATGAACGAGCAGTACTTC.